A single sample is the source of the 11 T cell receptor beta chains below, sequenced in a study of CD8 T cells in ankylosing spondylitis. MiXCR, run by TCRdb on the 5' RACE reads, gives a single entry per CDR3 protein. Here the sample spans under 450,000 distinct CDR3 sequences, 20% to 25% being singletons. The sequencing input was blood, either unsorted or a sorted T cell fraction (not recorded which). All receptors derive from a male donor with ankylosing spondylitis or in good health (not recorded which).

This clonotype came up many times. The rearrangement links TRBV7-9 to TRBJ2-1; TRBD2 might be the D (5 bases). Trimming pared 5 bases from V and 10 bases from J, leaving 15 bases between. From germline, CDR1 is SEHNR and CDR2 FQNEAQ (reference sequence). CDR3 length equals 13 residues. The CDR3 here is CASSAGLFIEQFF. CDR3 nucleotide sequence: TGTGCCAGCAGCGCCGGACTGTTCATAGAGCAGTTCTTC.

The chain uses TRBV4-1 and TRBJ2-7; 9 nucleotides line up with TRBD1. Germline-derived CDR1 and CDR2 are MGHRA and YSYEKL. With 3 bases clipped from V and 6 bases from J, the junction kept 9 bases outside the gene matches. This CDR3 is 15 amino acids long. DNA of the CDR3: TGCGCCAGCAGCCATGCCGGGACAGGGACCGCCGAGCAGTACTTC. This sequence encodes CASSHAGTGTAEQYF.

In its sample, this clonotype was seen a few times. The rearrangement links TRBV2 to TRBJ2-1; TRBD2 aligns across 8 bases. The CDR3 runs to 17 residues. With 5 bases clipped from V and 3 bases from J, the junction kept 12 bases outside the gene matches. CDR1 SNHLY and CDR2 FYNNEI come from the germline V gene. CDR3 coding DNA: TGTGCCAGCAGTTCCCGGGGGGTAGCGGGGTACTACAATGAGCAGTTCTTC. Translation gives CASSSRGVAGYYNEQFF.

V is TRBV3-1 and J is TRBJ2-7; D gene unclear. Trimming removed 3 bases from V and 4 bases from J, with 4 bases in between. The CDR3 runs 11 residues. The germline CDR1 and CDR2 sequences are LGHDT and YNNKEL (reference sequence). CDR3 protein: CASSHGYEQYF. Here the CDR3 DNA reads TGTGCCAGCAGCCATGGTTACGAGCAGTACTTC.

This clonotype was seen a few times. The CDR3: CAIGATGGYEQYF. CDR3 DNA sequence: TGTGCCATCGGTGCGACAGGGGGCTACGAGCAGTACTTC. The V call is TRBV10-3, the J call TRBJ2-7; 9 bases match TRBD1. Unmatched junction bases numbered 5, after V lost 8 bases and J lost 3 bases. CDR1 ENHRY and CDR2 SYGVKD come from the germline V gene. The CDR3 runs 13 residues.

This clonotype was counted a few times. The V call is TRBV4-1, the J call TRBJ2-3; D is possibly TRBD1 (6 bases). This CDR3 has 15 residues. The germline V and J ends were trimmed by 1 base and 1 base, with 9 bases remaining between them. CDR1 MGHRA and CDR2 YSYEKL come from the germline V gene. In DNA form, the CDR3 reads TGCGCCAGCAGCCAAGCCCCAGGGGGCACAGATACGCAGTATTTT. As protein: CASSQAPGGTDTQYF.

This clonotype was observed a few times. This chain joins TRBV29-1 and TRBJ2-3; a possible D gene is TRBD1 (5 bases). V gave up 4 bases and J gave up 2 bases, with 10 bases separating them. This CDR3 comprises 13 residues. From germline, CDR1 is SQVTM and CDR2 ANQGSEA. DNA of the CDR3: TGCAGCGTTGCATGGGGCCCCACAGATACGCAGTATTTT. Protein sequence: CSVAWGPTDTQYF.

The rearrangement links TRBV5-1 to TRBJ2-7; D may be TRBD1 (6 bases). Germline CDR1 is SGHRS and CDR2 is YFSETQ. This CDR3 comprises 14 residues. Trimming pared 4 bases from V and 2 bases from J, leaving 13 bases between. The CDR3 bases are TGCGCCAGCAGCGCTGGGGGCGGAACCTACGAGCAGTACTTC. This encodes CASSAGGGTYEQYF.

The chain links TRBV7-8 to TRBJ2-7, with 7 bases fitting TRBD1. V trimming: 9 bases; J trimming: 0 bases; junction bases outside the gene matches: 17. The CDR3 is 17 amino acids. The germline V gene has CDR1 SGHVS and CDR2 FQNEAQ. This CDR3 is CASQPTRGTAISYEQYF. The CDR3 DNA reads TGTGCCAGTCAGCCTACAAGGGGGACAGCAATCTCCTACGAGCAGTACTTC.

The chain uses TRBV27 and TRBJ2-3; D is ambiguous. This CDR3 has 14 amino acids. V lost 6 bases and J lost 2, with 12 bases in between. Germline V gene lookup returns CDR1 MNHEY and CDR2 SMNVEV (reference sequence). Here the CDR3 reads CASSSRPLTDTQYF. The DNA for the CDR3 is TGTGCCAGCAGCTCCCGACCCCTCACAGATACGCAGTATTTT.

This clonotype was seen only once. The junction does not match germline at one end; this may be a read error. The V gene is TRBV20-1, the J gene TRBJ2-1, with D possibly TRBD2 on 5 matching bases. Germline V lookup: CDR1 DFQATT, CDR2 SNEGSKA (reference sequence). The CDR3 covers 14 residues. CDR3 loop: CSARDYAGLNEQSF. DNA for the CDR3: TGCAGTGCTAGAGATTATGCGGGCCTCAATGAGCAGTCCTTC.